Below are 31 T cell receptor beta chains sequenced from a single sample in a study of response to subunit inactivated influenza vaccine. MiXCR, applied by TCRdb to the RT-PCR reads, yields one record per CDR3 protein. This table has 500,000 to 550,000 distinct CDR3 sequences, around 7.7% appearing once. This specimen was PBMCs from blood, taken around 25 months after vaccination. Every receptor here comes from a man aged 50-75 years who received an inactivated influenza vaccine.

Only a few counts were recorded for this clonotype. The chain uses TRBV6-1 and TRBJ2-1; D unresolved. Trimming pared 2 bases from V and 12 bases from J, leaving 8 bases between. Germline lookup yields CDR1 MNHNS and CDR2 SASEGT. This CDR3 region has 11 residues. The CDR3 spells CASSEFLRQFF. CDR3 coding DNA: TGTGCCAGCAGTGAATTCCTTCGGCAGTTCTTC.

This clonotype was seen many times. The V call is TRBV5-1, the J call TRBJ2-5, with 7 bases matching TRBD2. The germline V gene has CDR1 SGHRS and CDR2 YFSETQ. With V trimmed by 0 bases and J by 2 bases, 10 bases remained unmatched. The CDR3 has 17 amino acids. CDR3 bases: TGCGCCAGCAGCTTGGGAACGAGCGGGGATGGGCAAGAGACCCAGTACTTC. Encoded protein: CASSLGTSGDGQETQYF.

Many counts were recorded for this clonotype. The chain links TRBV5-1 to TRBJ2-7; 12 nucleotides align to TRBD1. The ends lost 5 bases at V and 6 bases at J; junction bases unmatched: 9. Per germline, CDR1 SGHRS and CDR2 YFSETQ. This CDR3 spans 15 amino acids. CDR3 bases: TGCGCCAGCAGTGGGCCCGGGACAGGGGGCTCCGAGCAGTACTTC. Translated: CASSGPGTGGSEQYF.

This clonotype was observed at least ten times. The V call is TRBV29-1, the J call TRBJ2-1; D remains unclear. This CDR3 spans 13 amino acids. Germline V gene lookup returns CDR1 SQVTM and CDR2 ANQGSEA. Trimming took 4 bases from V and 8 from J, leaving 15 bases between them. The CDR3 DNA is TGCAGCGTTGTCTTTGACCGACCCCATGAGCAGTTCTTC. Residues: CSVVFDRPHEQFF.

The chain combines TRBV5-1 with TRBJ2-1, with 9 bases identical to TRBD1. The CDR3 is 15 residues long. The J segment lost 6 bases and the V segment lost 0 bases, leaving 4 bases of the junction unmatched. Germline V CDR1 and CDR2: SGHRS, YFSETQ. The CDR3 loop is CASSLGQGDLNEQFF. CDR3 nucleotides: TGCGCCAGCAGCTTGGGACAGGGGGACCTCAATGAGCAGTTCTTC.

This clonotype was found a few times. CDR3 in DNA: TGTGCCAGCAGTTTTGAGGACTGGAACCCCTACAATGAGCAGTTCTTC. Protein: CASSFEDWNPYNEQFF. The chain links TRBV12-3 or TRBV12-4 to TRBJ2-1; tentative D call: TRBD2 (5 bases). V lost 3 bases, J lost 2 bases, and 14 bases lay in between. The CDR3 totals 16 residues.

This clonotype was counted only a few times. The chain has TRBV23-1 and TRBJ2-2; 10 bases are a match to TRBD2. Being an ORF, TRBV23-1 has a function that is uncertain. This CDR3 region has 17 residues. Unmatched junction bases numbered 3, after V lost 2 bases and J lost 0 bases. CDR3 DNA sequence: TGCGCCAGCAGTCAAATACTAGCGGGATCGAACACCGGGGAGCTGTTTTTT. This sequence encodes CASSQILAGSNTGELFF.

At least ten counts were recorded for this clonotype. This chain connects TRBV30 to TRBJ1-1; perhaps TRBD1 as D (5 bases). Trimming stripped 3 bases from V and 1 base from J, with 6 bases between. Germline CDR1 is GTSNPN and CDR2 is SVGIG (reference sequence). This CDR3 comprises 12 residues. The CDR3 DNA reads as TGTGCCTGGAGCAGGGCGAACACTGAAGCTTTCTTT. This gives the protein CAWSRANTEAFF. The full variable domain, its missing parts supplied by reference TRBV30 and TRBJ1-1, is SQTIHQWPATLVQPVGSPLSLECTVEGTSNPNLYWYRQAAGRGLQLLFYSVGIGQISSEVPQNLSASRPQDRQFILSSKKLLLSDSGFYLCAWSRANTEAFFGQGTRLTVV.

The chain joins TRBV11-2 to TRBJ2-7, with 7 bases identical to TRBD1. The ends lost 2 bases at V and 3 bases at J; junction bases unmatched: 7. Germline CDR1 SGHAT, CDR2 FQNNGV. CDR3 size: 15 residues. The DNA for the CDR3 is TGTGCCAGCAGCTTAACGGCAACAGGGGTCTACGAGCAGTACTTC. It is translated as CASSLTATGVYEQYF.

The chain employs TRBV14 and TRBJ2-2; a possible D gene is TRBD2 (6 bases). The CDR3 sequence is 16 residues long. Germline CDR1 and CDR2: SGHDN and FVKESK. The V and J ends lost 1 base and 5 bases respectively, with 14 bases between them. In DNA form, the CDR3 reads TGTGCCAGCAGCCAAGTTTCTCCTGCGGGAACCGGGGAGCTGTTTTTT. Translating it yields CASSQVSPAGTGELFF.

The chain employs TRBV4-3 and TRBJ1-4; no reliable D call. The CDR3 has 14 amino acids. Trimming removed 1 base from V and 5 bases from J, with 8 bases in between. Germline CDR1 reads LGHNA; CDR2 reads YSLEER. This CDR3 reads CASSQGLSNEKLFF. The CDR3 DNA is TGCGCCAGCAGCCAAGGGCTTAGCAATGAAAAACTGTTTTTT.

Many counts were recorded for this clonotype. The CDR3: CASSLELLAGAGNNEQFF. The CDR3 DNA follows: TGTGCCAGCAGCTTAGAATTACTAGCGGGAGCCGGGAACAATGAGCAGTTCTTC. The chain uses TRBV11-2 and TRBJ2-1, with TRBD2 matching 11 bases. The CDR3 runs to 18 residues. The V and J ends lost 0 bases and 5 bases, in that order; junction bases with no gene match: 9. Per germline, CDR1 SGHAT and CDR2 FQNNGV.

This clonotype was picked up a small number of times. The CDR3 bases are TGTGCCTGGGGATGGGGTCGCCAGGGGACCTACGAGCAGTACTTC. It encodes CAWGWGRQGTYEQYF. The chain is built from TRBV30 and TRBJ2-7; maybe TRBD1 (6 bases). CDR1 GTSNPN and CDR2 SVGIG come from the germline V gene (reference sequence). There are 15 residues in the CDR3. V was shortened by 5 bases and J by 2 bases, with 19 bases between the two germline ends.

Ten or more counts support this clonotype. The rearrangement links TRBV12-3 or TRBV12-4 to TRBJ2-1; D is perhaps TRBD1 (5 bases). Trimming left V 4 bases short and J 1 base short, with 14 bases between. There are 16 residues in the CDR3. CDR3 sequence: CASSSPTALSYNEQFF. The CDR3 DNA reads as TGTGCCAGCAGTTCCCCGACAGCCTTATCCTACAATGAGCAGTTCTTC.

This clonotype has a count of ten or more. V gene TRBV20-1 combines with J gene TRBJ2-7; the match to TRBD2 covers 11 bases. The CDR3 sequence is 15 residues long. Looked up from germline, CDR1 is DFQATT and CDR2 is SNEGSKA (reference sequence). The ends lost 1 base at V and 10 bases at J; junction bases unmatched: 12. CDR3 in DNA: TGCAGTGCTAGAGCGATAGGGACTAGCGGCCCCATACAGTACTTC. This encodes CSARAIGTSGPIQYF.

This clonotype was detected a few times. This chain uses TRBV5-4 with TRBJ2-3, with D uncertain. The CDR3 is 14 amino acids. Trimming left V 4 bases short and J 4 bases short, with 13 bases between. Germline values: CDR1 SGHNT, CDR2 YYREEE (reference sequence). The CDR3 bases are TGTGCCAGCAGCCCGAGGACGGCCCCAGATACGCAGTATTTT. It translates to CASSPRTAPDTQYF.

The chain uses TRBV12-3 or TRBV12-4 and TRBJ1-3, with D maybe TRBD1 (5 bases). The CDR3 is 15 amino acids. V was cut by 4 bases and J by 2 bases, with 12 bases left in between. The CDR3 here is CASSSSLTAGNTIYF. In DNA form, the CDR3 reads TGTGCCAGCAGTTCCTCGTTGACAGCTGGAAACACCATATATTTT.

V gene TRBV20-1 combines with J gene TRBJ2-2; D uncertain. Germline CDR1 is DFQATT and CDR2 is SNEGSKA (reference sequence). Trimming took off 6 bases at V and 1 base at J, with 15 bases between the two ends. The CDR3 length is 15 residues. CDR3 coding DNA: TGCAGTGCCTACTCAACATCTGAGAACACCGGGGAGCTGTTTTTT. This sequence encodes CSAYSTSENTGELFF.

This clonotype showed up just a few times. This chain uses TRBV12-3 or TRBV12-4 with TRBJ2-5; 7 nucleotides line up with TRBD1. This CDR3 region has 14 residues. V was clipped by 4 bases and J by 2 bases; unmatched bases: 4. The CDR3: CASSWPGQQETQYF. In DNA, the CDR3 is TGTGCCAGCAGTTGGCCGGGACAGCAAGAGACCCAGTACTTC.

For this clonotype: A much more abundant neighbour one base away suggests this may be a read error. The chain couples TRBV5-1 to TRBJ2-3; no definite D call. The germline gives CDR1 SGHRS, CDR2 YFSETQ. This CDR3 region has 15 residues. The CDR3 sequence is CAGSLANTRTDTQYF. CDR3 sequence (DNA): TGCGCCGGCAGCTTAGCAAATACGCGCACAGATACGCAGTATTTT.

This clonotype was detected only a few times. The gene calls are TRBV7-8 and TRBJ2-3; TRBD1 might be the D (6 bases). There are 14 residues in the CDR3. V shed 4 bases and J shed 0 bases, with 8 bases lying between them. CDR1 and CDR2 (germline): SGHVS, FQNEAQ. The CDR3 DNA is TGTGCCAGCAGCTCCGACAGGAGCACAGATACGCAGTATTTT. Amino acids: CASSSDRSTDTQYF.

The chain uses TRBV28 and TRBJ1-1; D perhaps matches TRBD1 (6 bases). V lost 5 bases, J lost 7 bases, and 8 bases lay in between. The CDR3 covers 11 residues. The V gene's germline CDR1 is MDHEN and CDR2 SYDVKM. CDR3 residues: CASSDRIEAFF. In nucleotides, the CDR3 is TGTGCCAGCAGTGACAGGATTGAAGCTTTCTTT.

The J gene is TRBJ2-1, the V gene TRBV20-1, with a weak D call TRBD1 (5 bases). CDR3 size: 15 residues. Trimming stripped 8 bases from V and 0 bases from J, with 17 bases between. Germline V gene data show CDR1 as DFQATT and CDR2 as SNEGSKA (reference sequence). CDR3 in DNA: TGCAGTCCTTATCAGGGTCTGAGCTCCTACAATGAGCAGTTCTTC. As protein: CSPYQGLSSYNEQFF.

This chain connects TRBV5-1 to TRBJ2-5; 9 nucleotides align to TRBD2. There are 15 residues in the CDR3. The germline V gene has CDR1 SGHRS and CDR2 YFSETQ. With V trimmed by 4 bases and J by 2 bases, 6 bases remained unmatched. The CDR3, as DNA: TGCGCCAGCAGCGGCCTAGCGGGAATACAAGAGACCCAGTACTTC. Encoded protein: CASSGLAGIQETQYF.

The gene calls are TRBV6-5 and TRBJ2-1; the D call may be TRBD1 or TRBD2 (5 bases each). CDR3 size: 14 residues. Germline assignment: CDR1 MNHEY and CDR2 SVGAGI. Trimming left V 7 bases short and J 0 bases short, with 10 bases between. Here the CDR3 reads CASTWGSSYNEQFF. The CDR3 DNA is TGTGCCAGCACTTGGGGGAGCTCCTACAATGAGCAGTTCTTC.

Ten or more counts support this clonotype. The CDR3 is CASSLVGGRAYEQYF. CDR3 bases: TGTGCCAGCAGCTTAGTGGGCGGAAGGGCCTACGAGCAGTACTTC. The chain employs TRBV11-2 and TRBJ2-7; no reliable D call. Germline V CDR1 and CDR2: SGHAT, FQNNGV. Trimming left V 1 base short and J 2 bases short, with 12 bases between. CDR3 length: 15 amino acids.

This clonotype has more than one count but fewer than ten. The CDR3 DNA reads TGTGCCAGCAGCCAATCTAGGTGGGAGCAGTACTTC. The encoded protein is CASSQSRWEQYF. The chain is built from TRBV5-6 and TRBJ2-7; the D is unclear. Germline V gene data show CDR1 as SGHDT and CDR2 as YYEEEE. V dropped 4 bases and J dropped 7 bases, with 12 bases sitting between them. The CDR3 length is 12 residues.

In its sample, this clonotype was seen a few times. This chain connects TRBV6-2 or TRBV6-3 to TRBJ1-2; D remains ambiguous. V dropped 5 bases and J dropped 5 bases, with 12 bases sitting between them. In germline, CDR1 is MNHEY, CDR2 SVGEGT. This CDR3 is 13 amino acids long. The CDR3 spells CASSRGIGYGYTF. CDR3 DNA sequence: TGTGCCAGCAGTAGAGGCATTGGATATGGCTACACCTTC.

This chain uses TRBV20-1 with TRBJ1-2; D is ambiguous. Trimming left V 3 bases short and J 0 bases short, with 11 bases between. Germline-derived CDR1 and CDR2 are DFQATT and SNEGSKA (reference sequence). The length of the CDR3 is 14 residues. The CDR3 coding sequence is TGCAGTGCTAGGGAACCCGGGACTAACTATGGCTACACCTTC. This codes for CSAREPGTNYGYTF.

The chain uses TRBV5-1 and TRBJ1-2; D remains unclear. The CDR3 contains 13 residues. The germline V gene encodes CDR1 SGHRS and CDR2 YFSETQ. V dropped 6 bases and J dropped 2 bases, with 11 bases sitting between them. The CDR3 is CASNEGVNYGYTF. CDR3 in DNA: TGCGCCAGCAACGAGGGTGTCAACTATGGCTACACCTTC.

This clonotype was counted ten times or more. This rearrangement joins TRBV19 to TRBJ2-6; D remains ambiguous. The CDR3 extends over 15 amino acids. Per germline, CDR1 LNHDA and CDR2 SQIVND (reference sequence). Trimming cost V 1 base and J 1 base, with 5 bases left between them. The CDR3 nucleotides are TGTGCCAGTAGTATAGGAGAATCTGGGGCCAACGTCCTGACTTTC. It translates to CASSIGESGANVLTF.